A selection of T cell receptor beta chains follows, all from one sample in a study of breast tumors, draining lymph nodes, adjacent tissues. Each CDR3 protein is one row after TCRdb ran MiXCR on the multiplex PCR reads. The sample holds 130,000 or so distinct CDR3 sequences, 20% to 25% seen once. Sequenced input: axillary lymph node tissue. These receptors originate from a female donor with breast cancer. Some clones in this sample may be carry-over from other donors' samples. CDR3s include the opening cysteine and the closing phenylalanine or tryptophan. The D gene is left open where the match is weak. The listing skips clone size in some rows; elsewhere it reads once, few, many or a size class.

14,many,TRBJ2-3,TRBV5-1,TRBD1,TGCGCCAGCAGCCCGGGACAGGGCACAGATACGCAGTATTTT,CASSPGQGTDTQYF
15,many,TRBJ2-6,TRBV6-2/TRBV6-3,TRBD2,TGTGCCAGCTTTGGGCGGGGGACCGGGGCCAACGTCCTGACTTTC,CASFGRGTGANVLTF
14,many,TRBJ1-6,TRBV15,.,TGTGCCACCAGCCGGCAGGGGAATAATTCACCCCTCCACTTT,CATSRQGNNSPLHF
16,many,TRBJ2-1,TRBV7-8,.,TGTGCCAGCAGCTTAATAGGGACAAGCTCCTACAATGAGCAGTTCTTC,CASSLIGTSSYNEQFF
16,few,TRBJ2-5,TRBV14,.,TGTGCCAGCAGCCAATCAAGGGTTTTCTACCAGGAGACCCAGTACTTC,CASSQSRVFYQETQYF
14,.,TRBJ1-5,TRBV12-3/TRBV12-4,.,TGTGCCAGCAGTTTAGGGAACTGGAAGCAGCCCCAGCATTTT,CASSLGNWKQPQHF
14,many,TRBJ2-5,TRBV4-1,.,TGCGCCAGCAGCCAACCTCCCCTCGGGGAGACCCAGTACTTC,CASSQPPLGETQYF
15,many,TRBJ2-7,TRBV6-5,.,TGTGCCAGCAGAAACCCGGGACTTGCATCCTACGAGCAGTACTTC,CASRNPGLASYEQYF
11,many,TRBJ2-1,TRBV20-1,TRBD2,TGCAGTGCTAGGGGACTAGCGGATAGGTTCTTC,CSARGLADRFF
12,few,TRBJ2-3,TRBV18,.,TGTGCCAGCTCCCTCGACCAGGATACGCAGTATTTT,CASSLDQDTQYF
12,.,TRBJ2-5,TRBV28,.,TGTGCCAGTACTACAGGGTCCGAGACCCAGTACTTC,CASTTGSETQYF
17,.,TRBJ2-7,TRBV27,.,TGTGCCAGCAGTTTGGGGTTGGGGGGCGCAGGGACCTACGAGCAGTACTTC,CASSLGLGGAGTYEQYF
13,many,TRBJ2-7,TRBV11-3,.,TGTGCCAGCAGCTTAGGGCTAGGGGGCGAGCAGTACTTC,CASSLGLGGEQYF
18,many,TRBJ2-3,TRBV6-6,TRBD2,TGTGCCAGCAGTTACTCGCCGGGACTAGCGGGGGTCACAGATACGCAGTATTTT,CASSYSPGLAGVTDTQYF
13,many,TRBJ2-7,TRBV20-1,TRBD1,TGCAGTGCTGAATACAGGGGGTCCTACGAGCAGTACTTC,CSAEYRGSYEQYF
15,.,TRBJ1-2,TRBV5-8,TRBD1,TGTGCCAGCAGCGTTTACCGGGACAGCTTGTATGGCTACACCTTC,CASSVYRDSLYGYTF
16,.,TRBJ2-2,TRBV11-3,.,TGTGCCAGCAGCTTTGGGCTAGCGTTTAACACCGGGGAGCTGTTTTTT,CASSFGLAFNTGELFF
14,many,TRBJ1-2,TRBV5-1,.,TGCGCCAGCAGCTTGGCCCCGGACAGCTATGGCTACACCTTC,CASSLAPDSYGYTF
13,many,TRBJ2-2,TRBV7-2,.,TGTGCCAGCAGCTTACTGGTGGGGAGGGAGCTGTTTTTT,CASSLLVGRELFF
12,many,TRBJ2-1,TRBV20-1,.,TGCAGTGCTAGAGAAGGGGGGAGGGCCGAATTCTTC,CSAREGGRAEFF
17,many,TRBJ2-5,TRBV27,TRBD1,TGTGCCAGCAGTTTCGGGGAGACAGGGGGCGTAGAAGAGACCCAGTACTTC,CASSFGETGGVEETQYF
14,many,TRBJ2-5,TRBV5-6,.,TGTGCCAGCAGAATGGCAGGGGTTACGGAGACCCAGTACTTC,CASRMAGVTETQYF
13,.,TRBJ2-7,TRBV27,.,TGTGCCAGCAGTCCCCTGGGGCAGGCATTATATTACTTC,CASSPLGQALYYF
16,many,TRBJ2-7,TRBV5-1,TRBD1,TGCGCCAGCAGCCCCTTGCCGGGACAGGGGGCCTACGAGCAGTACTTC,CASSPLPGQGAYEQYF
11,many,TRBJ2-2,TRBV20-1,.,TGCAGTGCTGGCCAGCCCGGGGAGCTGTTTTTT,CSAGQPGELFF